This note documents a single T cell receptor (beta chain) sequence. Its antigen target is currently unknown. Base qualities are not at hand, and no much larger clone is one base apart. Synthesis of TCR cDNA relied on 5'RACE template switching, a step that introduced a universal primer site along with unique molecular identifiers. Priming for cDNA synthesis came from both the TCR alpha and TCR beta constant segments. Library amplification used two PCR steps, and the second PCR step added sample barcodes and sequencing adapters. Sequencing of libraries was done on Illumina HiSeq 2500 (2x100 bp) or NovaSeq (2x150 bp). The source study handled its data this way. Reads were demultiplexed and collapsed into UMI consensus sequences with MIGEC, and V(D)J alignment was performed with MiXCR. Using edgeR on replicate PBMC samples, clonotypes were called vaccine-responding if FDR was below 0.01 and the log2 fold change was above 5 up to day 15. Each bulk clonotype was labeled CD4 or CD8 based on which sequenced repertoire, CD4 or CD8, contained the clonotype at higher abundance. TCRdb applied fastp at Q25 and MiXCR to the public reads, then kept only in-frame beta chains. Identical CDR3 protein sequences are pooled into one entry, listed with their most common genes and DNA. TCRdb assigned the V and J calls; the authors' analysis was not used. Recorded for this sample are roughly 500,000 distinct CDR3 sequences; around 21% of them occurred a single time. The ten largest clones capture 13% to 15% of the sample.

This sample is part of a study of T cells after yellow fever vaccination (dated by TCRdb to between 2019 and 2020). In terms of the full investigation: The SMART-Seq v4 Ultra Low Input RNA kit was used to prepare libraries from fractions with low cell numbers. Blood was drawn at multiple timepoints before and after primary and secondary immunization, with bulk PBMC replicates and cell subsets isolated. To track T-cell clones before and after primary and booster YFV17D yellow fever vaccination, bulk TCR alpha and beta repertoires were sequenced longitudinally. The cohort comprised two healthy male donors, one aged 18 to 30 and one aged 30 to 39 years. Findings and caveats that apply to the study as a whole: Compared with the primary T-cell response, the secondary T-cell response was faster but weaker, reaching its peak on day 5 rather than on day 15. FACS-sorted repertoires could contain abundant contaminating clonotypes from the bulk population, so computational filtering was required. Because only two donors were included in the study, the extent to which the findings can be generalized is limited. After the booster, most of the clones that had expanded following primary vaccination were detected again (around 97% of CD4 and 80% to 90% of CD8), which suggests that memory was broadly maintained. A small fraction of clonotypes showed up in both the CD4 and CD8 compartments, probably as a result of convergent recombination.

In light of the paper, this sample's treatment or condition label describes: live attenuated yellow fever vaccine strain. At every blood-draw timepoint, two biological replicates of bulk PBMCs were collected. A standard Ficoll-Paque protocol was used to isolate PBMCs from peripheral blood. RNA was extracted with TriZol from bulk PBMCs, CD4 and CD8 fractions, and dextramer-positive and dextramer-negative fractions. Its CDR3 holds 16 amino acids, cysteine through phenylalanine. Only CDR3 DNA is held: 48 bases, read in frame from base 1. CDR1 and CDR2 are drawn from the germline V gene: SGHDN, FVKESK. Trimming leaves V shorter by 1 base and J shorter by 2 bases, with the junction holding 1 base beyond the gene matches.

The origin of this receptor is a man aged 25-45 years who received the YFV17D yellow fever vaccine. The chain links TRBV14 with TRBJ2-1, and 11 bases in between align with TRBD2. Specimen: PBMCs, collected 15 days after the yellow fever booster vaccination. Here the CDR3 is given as CASSQAGLAAYNEQFF. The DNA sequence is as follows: TGTGCCAGCAGCCAAGCGGGACTAGCGGCCTACAATGAGCAGTTCTTC.